The entry below describes one T cell receptor (beta chain). Its antigen is currently unknown. This same CDR3 is encoded by further DNA sequences in the sample. Specified treatment: oral pan-JAK inhibitor, 5-10 mg twice daily. Sampling of alopecia areata patients yielded lesional scalp punch biopsies as well as peripheral blood. The sample is drawn from a study of CD8+ T cells in alopecia areata. Regarding the study as a whole: Baseline CD8+ expansion's link to response remains uncertain, as there was one nonresponder.

It was cDNA, reverse transcribed from extracted RNA, that served as the sequencing template. TCRdb keeps only in-frame clones here, not all; method: immunoSEQ multiplex PCR. The profile covers 95,000 to 120,000 clones, with 50% to 65% appearing a single time and about 3.3% taken by the ten largest. CDR3 size: 13 residues. Trimming shortened V by 0 bases and J by 3 bases, and 6 bases separated the two germline ends. Germline loops: CDR1 SGHRS, CDR2 YFSETQ. The clonotype comes from a human donor with alopecia areata. V is TRBV5-1 and J is TRBJ2-5; D ambiguous. The sample was CD4+ T cells sorted from blood, taken at week 24, from a patient treated with tofacitinib. For the CDR3, the DNA is TGCGCCAGCAGCTTGGTAGGGAAAGAGACCCAGTACTTC. This codes for CASSLVGKETQYF.